These 9 T cell receptor beta chains originate from one sample sequenced in a study of regulatory T cells in long-lasting Graves disease. Time point described: newly diagnosed GD, antithyroid drugs for less than 3 months. Scientists built the TCR library using RNA that was extracted from PBMCs. With iRepertoire HTBI primers and Arm-PCR of CDR3 regions, TCR beta libraries were built. In TCRdb, the multiplex PCR reads were re-called with MiXCR into one record per CDR3 protein. The data contain 410,000 or so distinct CDR3 sequences, about 15% of them singletons. The same data also contributed to another study, on T cells in Graves' hyperthyroidism and ophthalmopathy.

Here the sequenced sample was peripheral blood mononuclear cells (PBMCs), taken at new diagnosis, from a patient treated with antithyroid drugs. These receptors were obtained from a woman in her 30s with Graves disease.

This clonotype came up many times. The chain combines TRBV28 with TRBJ1-2; weak D call: TRBD1 (6 bases). Germline V lookup: CDR1 MDHEN, CDR2 SYDVKM. The V gene lost 4 bases and the J gene lost 2 bases, with 20 bases spanning the gap. The CDR3 is 17 amino acids. CDR3 residues: CASSSTSRGGVNYGYTF. The DNA for the CDR3 is TGTGCCAGCAGTTCAACCTCCAGGGGAGGGGTAAACTATGGCTACACCTTC.

This clonotype appeared many times. This chain connects TRBV11-2 to TRBJ2-1, with 9 bases matching TRBD2. The J call is doubtful: the DNA matches TRBJ2-5 better. In germline, CDR1 is SGHAT, CDR2 FQNNGV. The CDR3 runs to 16 residues. The CDR3 region is CASSLVPSGEQETQYF. As DNA, the CDR3 is TGTGCCAGCAGCTTAGTGCCTAGCGGGGAGCAAGAGACCCAGTACTTC.

In DNA, the CDR3 is TGTGCCAGCAGATCCGCCGGGACTAGCGGTTCCTACGAGCAGTACTTC. This encodes CASRSAGTSGSYEQYF. The chain is built from TRBV6-2 or TRBV6-3 and TRBJ2-7, with 11 bases fitting TRBD2. CDR1 is MNHEY and CDR2 is SVGEGT in the germline V gene. The CDR3 is made up of 16 amino acids. V dropped 6 bases and J dropped 1; count of bases not matched to a gene: 8.

This clonotype was counted ten times or more. The gene calls are TRBV9 and TRBJ2-1, with D tentatively TRBD1 (6 bases). Trimming removed 3 bases at V and 2 bases at J, with 12 bases between. CDR1 and CDR2 (germline): SGDLS, YYNGEE. This CDR3 spans 15 amino acids. CDR3: CASSEGVAPYNEQFF. CDR3 in DNA: TGTGCCAGCAGCGAGGGGGTAGCGCCCTACAATGAGCAGTTCTTC.

This clonotype was counted many times. The chain recombines TRBV7-6 with TRBJ2-2; D unclear. CDR3 length: 14 residues. CDR1 and CDR2 (germline): SGHVS, FNYEAQ. Trimming took 5 bases from V and 6 from J, leaving 13 bases between them. The DNA for the CDR3 is TGTGCCAGCAGCCCTTCACCCCAGGCCGGGGAGCTGTTTTTT. This gives the protein CASSPSPQAGELFF.

Concerning this clonotype itself: A much more abundant neighbour one base away suggests this may be a read error. The J gene is TRBJ2-7, the V gene TRBV7-2; TRBD2 might be the D (5 bases). Germline-derived CDR1 and CDR2 are SGHTA and FQGNSA. There are 14 residues in the CDR3. The CDR3 loop is CAGSLGSQSYEQYF. CDR3 nucleotides: TGTGCCGGCAGCTTAGGGAGTCAGAGCTACGAGCAGTACTTC.

This clonotype was observed a handful of times. At one end, the junction sequence differs from germline, possibly due to a read error. This sequence joins TRBV7-2 and TRBJ1-2, with unresolved D. The CDR3 has 14 residues. The germline gives CDR1 SGHTA, CDR2 FQGNSA. The CDR3 region is CASSLAGHPYGYTF. The DNA of the CDR3 is TGTGCCAGCAGCCTAGCAGGTCACCCTTATGGCTACACCTTC.

This clonotype was seen many times. The chain recombines TRBV6-1 with TRBJ2-7, with a tentative D call TRBD2 (6 bases). The CDR3 sequence is 14 residues long. Germline loops: CDR1 MNHNS, CDR2 SASEGT. V gave up 3 bases and J gave up 5 bases, with 14 bases separating them. The chain's CDR3 is CASSEPGTQDEQYF. The CDR3 DNA reads as TGTGCCAGCAGTGAGCCTGGGACTCAGGACGAGCAGTACTTC.

This clonotype was picked up many times. The chain has TRBV28 and TRBJ2-6, with TRBD2 as a possible D gene (5 bases). Looked up from germline, CDR1 is MDHEN and CDR2 is SYDVKM. Trimming stripped 7 bases from V and 3 bases from J, with 22 bases between. The CDR3 is 18 amino acids. CDR3 loop: CASTLRAWTSVGANVLTF. As DNA, the CDR3 is TGTGCCAGCACCCTTAGGGCCTGGACTTCCGTTGGGGCCAACGTCCTGACTTTC.